The 20 T cell receptor beta chains reported below all come from one sample, sequenced in a study of HIV-infected patients and healthy controls. Alpha and beta constant-region primers primed reverse transcription of 500 to 550 ng RNA. Separate chain-specific third strand synthesis with multiplexing indices produced the alpha and beta libraries. Via MiXCR, TCRdb re-called the 5' RACE reads, giving one row per CDR3 protein. In the table there are 5,500 or so distinct CDR3 sequences, about 10% of which are singletons. Antiretroviral therapy had run roughly three months, about 14 weeks, before follow-up blood collection. The repertoire came from unfractionated whole blood and reflected all unsorted peripheral T cells. Source: blood, taken during antiretroviral therapy. Receptors originate from an adult with HIV infection.

This clonotype was observed many times. This sequence joins TRBV4-3 and TRBJ2-7; 9 bases align to TRBD1. Germline CDR1 and CDR2: LGHNA and YSLEER. This CDR3 spans 15 amino acids. V shed 2 bases, J shed 6 bases, and the junction held 8 bases outside the gene matches. The DNA for the CDR3 is TGCGCCAGCAGCCAAACCGGGACAGGGACAGCCGAGCAGTACTTC. It translates to CASSQTGTGTAEQYF.

This clonotype was seen many times. The gene calls are TRBV5-6 and TRBJ2-4; 13 positions match TRBD2. The length of the CDR3 is 17 residues. The germline gives CDR1 SGHDT, CDR2 YYEEEE. V lost 2 bases to trimming and J lost 9 bases; unmatched junction nucleotides: 11. In DNA, the CDR3 is TGTGCCAGCAGCTTCTACCCGGGACTAGCGGGGTCGGGCATTCAGTACTTC. Translation: CASSFYPGLAGSGIQYF.

This clonotype came up many times. The chain links TRBV2 to TRBJ2-1; 10 bases agree with TRBD2. J lost 0 bases, V lost 2 bases, and 13 bases had no gene match. This CDR3 region has 20 residues. Germline loops: CDR1 SNHLY, CDR2 FYNNEI. CDR3 amino acids: CASSELHGSGGRYSYNEQFF. In nucleotides, the CDR3 is TGTGCCAGCAGTGAATTGCATGGTAGCGGGGGGAGATACTCCTACAATGAGCAGTTCTTC.

The V and J genes are TRBV6-5 and TRBJ1-3; perhaps TRBD1 as D (6 bases). Looked up from germline, CDR1 is MNHEY and CDR2 is SVGAGI. V lost 5 bases and J 4 bases, leaving 18 bases between the germline ends. This CDR3 contains 16 residues. This CDR3 reads CASSTSPTGRGNTIYF. CDR3 bases: TGTGCCAGCAGTACCTCTCCAACAGGGCGCGGAAACACCATATATTTT.

In its sample, this clonotype was seen many times. V and J are TRBV7-2 and TRBJ2-3; D is undetermined. Trimming took 3 bases from V and 6 from J, leaving 7 bases between them. This CDR3 has 12 residues. CDR1 is SGHTA and CDR2 is FQGNSA in the germline V gene. The CDR3 region has the DNA TGTGCCAGCAGCTTTCGTTGGGATACGCAGTATTTT. Protein product: CASSFRWDTQYF.

The chain recombines TRBV7-2 with TRBJ1-3; D is perhaps TRBD1 (5 bases). The CDR3 length is 15 residues. Trimming took off 5 bases at V and 2 bases at J, with 13 bases between the two ends. Germline CDR1 SGHTA, CDR2 FQGNSA. CDR3 nucleotide sequence: TGTGCCAGCAGCCGGACACTCCAGCCTGGAAACACCATATATTTT. Protein product: CASSRTLQPGNTIYF.

This clonotype ranks as medium-sized. The chain recombines TRBV7-9 with TRBJ2-3; 10 bases are shared with TRBD2. Germline V gene lookup returns CDR1 SEHNR and CDR2 FQNEAQ (reference sequence). The CDR3 sequence is 18 residues long. V shed 6 bases and J 2 bases; nucleotides not matched to a gene: 14. The CDR3 DNA follows: TGTGCCAGCAGAGTATCGTCGCGGACTAGCGGACACACAGATACGCAGTATTTT. Translation: CASRVSSRTSGHTDTQYF. Full variable domain (outside the CDR3, taken from reference TRBV7-9 and TRBJ2-3): DTGVSQNPRHKITKRGQNVTFRCDPISEHNRLYWYRQTLGQGPEFLTYFQNEAQLEKSRLLSDRFSAERPKGSFSTLEIQRTEQGDSAMYLCASRVSSRTSGHTDTQYFGPGTRLTVL.

This clonotype appeared many times. The chain couples TRBV5-1 to TRBJ2-2, with D possibly matching TRBD2 (6 bases). V lost 2 bases and J 3 bases, leaving 8 bases between the germline ends. In germline, CDR1 is SGHRS, CDR2 YFSETQ. The CDR3 is 14 residues long. The CDR3 DNA sequence: TGCGCCAGCAGCTTCGGGAGCTACACCGGGGAGCTGTTTTTT. Translated, it gives CASSFGSYTGELFF.

The table lists this clonotype with many counts. This sequence joins TRBV6-2 or TRBV6-3 and TRBJ1-2, with 9 bases identical to TRBD1. The CDR3 loop spans 15 amino acids. Germline values: CDR1 MNHEY, CDR2 SVGEGT. The V gene end was trimmed by 0 bases and the J gene end by 6 bases; junction bases not matched to a gene: 5. The CDR3: CASSYSGTGMDGYTF. DNA for the CDR3: TGTGCCAGCAGTTACTCCGGGACAGGGATGGATGGCTACACCTTC.

This clonotype was seen many times. The chain combines TRBV24-1 with TRBJ2-1; tentative D call: TRBD2 (5 bases). The V end lost 9 bases, the J end lost 2 bases, and 13 bases lay between the germline ends. The CDR3 spans 14 residues. Germline V CDR1 and CDR2: KGHDR, SFDVKD. Written as DNA, the CDR3 is TGTGCCACCTCTCGAGGGAATGCCTACAATGAGCAGTTCTTC. Translating gives CATSRGNAYNEQFF.

This clonotype was found many times. The rearrangement links TRBV7-2 to TRBJ1-4, with a possible D match to TRBD1 (5 bases). This CDR3 region has 14 residues. The germline V gene has CDR1 SGHTA and CDR2 FQGNSA. Trimming cost V 3 bases and J 8 bases, with 13 bases left between them. The CDR3 bases are TGTGCCAGCAGCTTCCCGGGGCGAGGGGAAAAACTGTTTTTT. Translating gives CASSFPGRGEKLFF.

This clonotype was detected ten times or more. The chain employs TRBV27 and TRBJ2-7; 12 positions match TRBD2. V lost 6 bases and J lost 0; bases outside the gene matches: 9. Germline CDR1 is MNHEY and CDR2 is SMNVEV (reference sequence). The CDR3 consists of 17 residues. Written as DNA, the CDR3 is TGTGCCAGCAGATTAAGACAGACTAGCGGGAGCTCCTACGAGCAGTACTTC. Translation: CASRLRQTSGSSYEQYF.

This clonotype counts as large. This chain links TRBV6-6 with TRBJ2-7; maybe TRBD2 (6 bases). CDR3 length equals 12 residues. V shed 6 bases and J shed 5 bases, with 11 bases lying between them. Germline lookup yields CDR1 MNHNY and CDR2 SVGAGI (reference sequence). The CDR3 sequence is CASRATGDEQYF. The CDR3 DNA follows: TGTGCCAGCAGAGCGACGGGGGACGAGCAGTACTTC.

This clonotype was observed a few times. The chain combines TRBV20-1 with TRBJ2-5, with unresolved D. The germline gives CDR1 DFQATT, CDR2 SNEGSKA (reference sequence). This CDR3 region has 15 residues. Trimming pared 6 bases from V and 5 bases from J, leaving 22 bases between. The CDR3 loop is CSAPDFIVTPETQYF. Here the CDR3 DNA reads TGCAGTGCCCCCGATTTTATAGTTACTCCCGAGACCCAGTACTTC.

This clonotype was counted a few times. V is TRBV2 and J is TRBJ1-2, with 7 nucleotides matching TRBD1. V was pared by 0 bases and J by 4 bases, with 11 bases of the junction left unmatched. The CDR3 covers 17 residues. From germline, CDR1 is SNHLY and CDR2 FYNNEI. The DNA of the CDR3 is TGTGCCAGCAGTGAAGCCCCTCAGACAGGGAAGGGCTATGGCTACACCTTC. This translates into CASSEAPQTGKGYGYTF.

Ten or more counts support this clonotype. The genes are TRBV5-4 and TRBJ2-1; unclear D gene. Looked up from germline, CDR1 is SGHNT and CDR2 is YYREEE (reference sequence). The CDR3 runs 14 residues. V lost 2 bases and J lost 7, with 13 bases in between. CDR3 in amino acids: CASSLWAIQNEQFF. CDR3 sequence (DNA): TGTGCCAGCAGCTTATGGGCTATCCAAAATGAGCAGTTCTTC.

This clonotype was seen repeatedly, ten times or more. The J gene is TRBJ2-7, the V gene TRBV12-3 or TRBV12-4, with 11 nucleotides matching TRBD2. V was clipped by 5 bases and J by 2 bases; unmatched bases: 5. This CDR3 region has 15 residues. CDR3 sequence (DNA): TGTGCCAGCAGTCCGACTAGCGGGGTTACCTACGAGCAGTACTTC. Amino acids: CASSPTSGVTYEQYF.

This clonotype is labeled medium-sized. This CDR3 reads CSAPEGGHTLYNEQFF. In DNA, the CDR3 is TGCAGTGCCCCTGAAGGGGGCCATACCCTCTACAATGAGCAGTTCTTC. J is TRBJ2-1 and V is TRBV20-1; 7 bases align to TRBD1. This CDR3 has 16 amino acids. From germline, CDR1 is DFQATT and CDR2 SNEGSKA (reference sequence). The V segment lost 6 bases and the J segment 3 bases; nucleotides outside the gene matches: 14.

CDR3 DNA: TGTGCCAGCAGCCCGACGGGACTTGTCTACGAGCAGTACTTC. Translating it yields CASSPTGLVYEQYF. The gene calls are TRBV7-9 and TRBJ2-7, with D possibly matching TRBD2 (6 bases). CDR1 is SEHNR and CDR2 is FQNEAQ in the germline V gene (reference sequence). Trimming stripped 5 bases from V and 3 bases from J, with 14 bases between. CDR3 size: 14 residues.

In its sample, this clonotype ranks as medium-sized. The V gene is TRBV12-5, the J gene TRBJ1-5; TRBD1 matches 10 bases. The trim removed 6 bases at V and 5 bases at J, leaving 4 bases unmatched. The CDR3 is made up of 14 amino acids. Germline CDR1 is LGHNT and CDR2 is FRNRAP. The CDR3 is CASGRGQGDQPQHF. The DNA for the CDR3 is TGTGCTAGTGGCCGAGGACAGGGGGATCAGCCCCAGCATTTT. The full variable domain, in which reference TRBV12-5 and TRBJ1-5 provide the parts outside the CDR3, is DARVTQTPRHKVTEMGQEVTMRCQPILGHNTVFWYRQTMMQGLELLAYFRNRAPLDDSGMPKDRFSAEMPDATLATLKIQPSEPRDSAVYFCASGRGQGDQPQHFGDGTRLSIL.